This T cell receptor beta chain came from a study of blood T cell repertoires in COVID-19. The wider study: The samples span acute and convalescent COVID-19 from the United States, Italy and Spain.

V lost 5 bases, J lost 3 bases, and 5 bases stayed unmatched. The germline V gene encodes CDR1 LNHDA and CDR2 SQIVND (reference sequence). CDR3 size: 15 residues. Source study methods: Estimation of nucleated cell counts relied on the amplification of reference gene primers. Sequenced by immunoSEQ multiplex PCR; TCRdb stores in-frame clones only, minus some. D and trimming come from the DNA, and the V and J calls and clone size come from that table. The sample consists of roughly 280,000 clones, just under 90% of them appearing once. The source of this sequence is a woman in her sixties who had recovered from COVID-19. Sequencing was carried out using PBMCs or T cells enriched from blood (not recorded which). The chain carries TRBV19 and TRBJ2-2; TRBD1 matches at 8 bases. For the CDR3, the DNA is TGTGCCAGTAGTTGGCAGGGGGCTGACACCGGGGAGCTGTTTTTT. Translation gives CASSWQGADTGELFF.